The present T cell receptor (beta chain) was sequenced within a study of T cells in Graves' hyperthyroidism and ophthalmopathy. There were TCR beta CDR3 regions amplified from RNA transcripts. The primer set for the first-round RT-PCR of the TCR CDR3 was HTBI. TCRdb independently ran MiXCR on the multiplex PCR reads; one entry per CDR3 protein. Among around 500,000 distinct CDR3 sequences listed, approximately 15% were seen once. Germline V gives CDR1 SEHNR, CDR2 FQNEAQ (reference sequence). The CDR3 runs 18 residues. V lost 5 bases to trimming and J lost 6 bases; unmatched junction nucleotides: 14. The specimen sequenced was blood. This clonotype originated in a young woman with Graves' hyperthyroidism. J is TRBJ2-2 and V is TRBV7-9; 11 bases match TRBD1. CDR3 residues: CASSLEIGQGARAGELFF. The CDR3 DNA reads as TGTGCCAGCAGCCTAGAAATTGGACAGGGGGCGCGCGCCGGGGAGCTGTTTTTT.